Shown below are 8 T cell receptor beta chains from a single sample sequenced in a study of identical twins. TCRdb re-called the 5' RACE reads through MiXCR, storing one row per CDR3 protein. The sample shows 140,000 to 150,000 distinct CDR3 sequences, under 4.5% of them seen only once. Sequenced material: memory T cells sorted from blood. These receptors came from a man aged 18 to 30 in good health.

As regards this clonotype: A much larger clone differs by one base, so this may be a read error. This rearrangement joins TRBV4-1 to TRBJ2-1; D unresolved. The J call is in doubt because the DNA end fits TRBJ2-7 better. There are 13 residues in the CDR3. CDR1 and CDR2 (germline): MGHRA, YSYEKL. CDR3 amino acids: CASSQDEDLEQYF. The CDR3 bases are TGCGCCAGCAGCCAAGACGAAGACCTTGAGCAGTACTTC.

The sample holds many counts of this clonotype. V is TRBV7-2 and J is TRBJ2-3; D is undetermined. CDR3 length: 13 amino acids. Germline CDR1 and CDR2: SGHTA and FQGNSA. The V end was cut by 8 bases, the J end by 0 bases, with 9 bases between. In nucleotides, the CDR3 is TGTGCCAGCCGAGATGGGAGCACAGATACGCAGTATTTT. Amino acids: CASRDGSTDTQYF. The variable domain in full, completed from reference TRBV7-2 and TRBJ2-3, reads GAGVSQSPSNKVTEKGKDVELRCDPISGHTALYWYRQSLGQGLEFLIYFQGNSAPDKSGLPSDRFSAERTGGSVSTLTIQRTQQEDSAVYLCASRDGSTDTQYFGPGTRLTVL.

This clonotype was counted many times. The V call is TRBV7-2, the J call TRBJ1-5, with a tentative D call TRBD1 (5 bases). The ends were cut back, 4 bases at V and 1 base at J, with 11 bases in the middle. Germline-derived CDR1 and CDR2 are SGHTA and FQGNSA. This CDR3 has 15 amino acids. The CDR3 DNA follows: TGTGCCAGCAGCTCGCAGGGTACGAGCAATCAGCCCCAGCATTTT. Protein product: CASSSQGTSNQPQHF.

At least ten counts were recorded for this clonotype. V and J are TRBV5-1 and TRBJ2-1, with a weak D call TRBD2 (6 bases). The CDR3 totals 15 residues. Trimming took 1 base from V and 3 from J, leaving 11 bases between them. Per the germline V gene, CDR1 is SGHRS and CDR2 is YFSETQ. The DNA for the CDR3 is TGCGCCAGCAGCTTGCGGTTAGCGGTCTACAATGAGCAGTTCTTC. This encodes CASSLRLAVYNEQFF. Using reference TRBV5-1 and TRBJ2-1 for the parts outside the CDR3, the full variable domain is KAGVTQTPRYLIKTRGQQVTLSCSPISGHRSVSWYQQTPGQGLQFLFEYFSETQRNKGNFPGRFSGRQFSNSRSEMNVSTLELGDSALYLCASSLRLAVYNEQFFGPGTRLTVL.

The chain employs TRBV29-1 and TRBJ2-7; D may correspond to TRBD1 or TRBD2 (7 bases each). V lost 5 bases to trimming and J lost 3 bases, with 11 bases between them. Germline V CDR1 and CDR2: SQVTM, ANQGSEA. The CDR3 length is 12 residues. This CDR3 is CSVTRGGYEQYF. The CDR3 bases are TGCAGCGTTACCAGGGGGGGCTACGAGCAGTACTTC.

This clonotype was seen ten or more times. This chain links TRBV19 with TRBJ2-7; the D gene is possibly TRBD1 (6 bases). Germline V gives CDR1 LNHDA, CDR2 SQIVND (reference sequence). The CDR3 consists of 11 residues. Trimming left V 9 bases short and J 0 bases short, with 6 bases between. The CDR3 region is CARDSSYEQYV. For the CDR3, the DNA is TGTGCCAGGGACAGCTCCTACGAGCAGTACGTC.

This chain uses TRBV30 with TRBJ2-1; no clear D gene. V lost 2 bases and J lost 5, with 10 bases in between. The CDR3 has 13 residues. The germline V gene has CDR1 GTSNPN and CDR2 SVGIG (reference sequence). The CDR3 DNA reads TGTGCCTGGAGTCTGCAGGCCAACAATGAGCAGTTCTTC. Its protein product is CAWSLQANNEQFF. The full variable domain, with the rest looked up from reference TRBV30 and TRBJ2-1, is SQTIHQWPATLVQPVGSPLSLECTVEGTSNPNLYWYRQAAGRGLQLLFYSVGIGQISSEVPQNLSASRPQDRQFILSSKKLLLSDSGFYLCAWSLQANNEQFFGPGTRLTVL.

This clonotype was observed at least ten times. This chain links TRBV6-2 or TRBV6-3 with TRBJ2-7; D is possibly TRBD2 (6 bases). V lost 5 bases and J lost 4, with 9 bases in between. CDR3 length: 12 residues. CDR1 is MNHEY, CDR2 SVGEGT, per germline. CDR3 nucleotides: TGTGCCAGCAGTGGGACTGCATACGAGCAGTACTTC. Translated, it gives CASSGTAYEQYF.